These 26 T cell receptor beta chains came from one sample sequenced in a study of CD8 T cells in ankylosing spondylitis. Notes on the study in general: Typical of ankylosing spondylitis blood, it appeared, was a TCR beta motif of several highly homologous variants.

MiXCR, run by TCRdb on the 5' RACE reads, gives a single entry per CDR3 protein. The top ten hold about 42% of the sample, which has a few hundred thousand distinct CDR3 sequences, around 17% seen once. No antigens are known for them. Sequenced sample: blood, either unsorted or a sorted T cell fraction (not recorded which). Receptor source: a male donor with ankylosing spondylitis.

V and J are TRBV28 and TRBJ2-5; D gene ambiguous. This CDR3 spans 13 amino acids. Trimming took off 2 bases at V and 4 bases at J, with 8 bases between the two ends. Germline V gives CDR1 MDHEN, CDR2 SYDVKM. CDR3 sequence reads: CASSLLGGETQYF. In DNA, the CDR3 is TGTGCCAGCAGTTTACTCGGCGGAGAGACCCAGTACTTC.

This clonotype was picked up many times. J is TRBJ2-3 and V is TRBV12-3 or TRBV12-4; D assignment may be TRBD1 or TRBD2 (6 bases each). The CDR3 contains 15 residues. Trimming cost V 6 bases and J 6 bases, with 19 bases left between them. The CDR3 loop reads CASRTRGRLGDTQYF. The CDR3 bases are TGTGCCAGCAGGACCCGGGGGCGGTTGGGGGATACGCAGTATTTT.

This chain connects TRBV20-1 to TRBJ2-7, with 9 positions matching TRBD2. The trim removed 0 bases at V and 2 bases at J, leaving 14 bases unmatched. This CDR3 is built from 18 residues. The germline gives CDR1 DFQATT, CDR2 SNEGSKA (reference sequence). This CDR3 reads CSARDWQREAQGPYEQYF. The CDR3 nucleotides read TGCAGTGCTAGAGATTGGCAGCGGGAGGCCCAAGGGCCCTACGAGCAGTACTTC.

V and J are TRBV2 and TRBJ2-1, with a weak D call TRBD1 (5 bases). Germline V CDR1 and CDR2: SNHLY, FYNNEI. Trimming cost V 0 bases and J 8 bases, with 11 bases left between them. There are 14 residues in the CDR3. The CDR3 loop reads CASSEAAGKDEQFF. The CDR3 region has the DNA TGTGCCAGCAGTGAAGCGGCAGGGAAGGATGAGCAGTTCTTC.

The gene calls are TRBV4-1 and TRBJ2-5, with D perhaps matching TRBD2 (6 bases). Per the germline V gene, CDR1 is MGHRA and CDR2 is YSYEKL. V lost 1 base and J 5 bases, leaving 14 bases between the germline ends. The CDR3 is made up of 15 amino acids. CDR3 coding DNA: TGCGCCAGCAGCCAAGGATTTGGGGGGATGGAGACCCAGTACTTC. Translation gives CASSQGFGGMETQYF.

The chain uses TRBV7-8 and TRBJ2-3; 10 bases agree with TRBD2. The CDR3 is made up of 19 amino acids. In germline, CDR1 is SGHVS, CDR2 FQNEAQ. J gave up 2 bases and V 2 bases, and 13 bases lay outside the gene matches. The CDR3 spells CASSLRPNLAGADTDTQYF. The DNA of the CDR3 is TGTGCCAGCAGCTTACGACCCAACCTAGCGGGAGCGGACACAGATACGCAGTATTTT. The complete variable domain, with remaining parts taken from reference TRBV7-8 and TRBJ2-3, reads GAGVSQSPRYKVAKRGQDVALRCDPISGHVSLFWYQQALGQGPEFLTYFQNEAQLDKSGLPSDRFFAERPEGSVSTLKIQRTQQEDSAVYLCASSLRPNLAGADTDTQYFGPGTRLTVL.

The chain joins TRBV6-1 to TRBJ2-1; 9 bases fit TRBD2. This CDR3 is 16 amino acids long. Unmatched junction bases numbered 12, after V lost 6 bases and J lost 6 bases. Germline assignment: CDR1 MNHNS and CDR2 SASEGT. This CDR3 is CASRDWREGQGNEQFF. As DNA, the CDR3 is TGTGCCAGCAGAGACTGGCGGGAGGGCCAGGGCAATGAGCAGTTCTTC.

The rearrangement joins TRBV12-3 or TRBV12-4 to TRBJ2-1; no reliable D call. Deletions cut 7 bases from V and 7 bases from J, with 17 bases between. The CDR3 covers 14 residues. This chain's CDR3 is CASTQHLVGNEQFF. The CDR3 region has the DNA TGTGCCAGCACTCAACACTTGGTGGGGAATGAGCAGTTCTTC.

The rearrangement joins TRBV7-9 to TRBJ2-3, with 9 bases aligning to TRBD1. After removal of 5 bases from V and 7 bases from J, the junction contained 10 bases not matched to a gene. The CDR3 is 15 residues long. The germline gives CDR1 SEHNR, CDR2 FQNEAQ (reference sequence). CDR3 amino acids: CASSPGTGRDHTQYF. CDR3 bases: TGTGCCAGCAGCCCCGGGACAGGGAGAGACCATACGCAGTATTTT.

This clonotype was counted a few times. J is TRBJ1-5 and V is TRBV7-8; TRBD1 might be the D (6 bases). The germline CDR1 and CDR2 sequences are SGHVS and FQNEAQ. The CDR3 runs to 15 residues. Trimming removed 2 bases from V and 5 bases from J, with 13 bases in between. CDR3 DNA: TGTGCCAGCAGCTTACACAGGGACCTCTATCAGCCCCAGCATTTT. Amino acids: CASSLHRDLYQPQHF.

The CDR3 bases are TGTGCCAGCAGCCAAGAGTTAGCGGGGTACACAGATACGCAGTATTTT. Its translation: CASSQELAGYTDTQYF. V is TRBV4-2 and J is TRBJ2-3, with 8 bases identical to TRBD2. V shed 0 bases and J 2 bases; nucleotides not matched to a gene: 4. The CDR3 consists of 16 residues. Germline lookup yields CDR1 LGHNA and CDR2 YNFKEQ.

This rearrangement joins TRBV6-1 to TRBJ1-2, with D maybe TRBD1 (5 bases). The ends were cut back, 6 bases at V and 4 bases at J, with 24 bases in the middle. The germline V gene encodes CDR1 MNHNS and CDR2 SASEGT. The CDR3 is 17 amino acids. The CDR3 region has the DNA TGTGCCAGCAGCCCATCCCGCGACCGGGACCGCATCTATGGCTACACCTTC. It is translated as CASSPSRDRDRIYGYTF.

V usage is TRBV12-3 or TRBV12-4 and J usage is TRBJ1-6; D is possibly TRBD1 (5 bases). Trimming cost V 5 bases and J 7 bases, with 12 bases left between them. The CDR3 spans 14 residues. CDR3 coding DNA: TGTGCCAGCAGTCCTACGGGGGTAAATTCACCCCTCCACTTT. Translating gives CASSPTGVNSPLHF.

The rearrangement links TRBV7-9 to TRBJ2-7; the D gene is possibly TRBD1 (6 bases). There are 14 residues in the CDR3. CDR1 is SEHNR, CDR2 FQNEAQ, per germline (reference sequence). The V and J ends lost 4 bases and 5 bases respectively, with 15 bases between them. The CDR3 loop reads CASSSTTGGDEQYF. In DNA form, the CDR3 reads TGTGCCAGCAGCTCCACGACAGGTGGTGACGAGCAGTACTTC.

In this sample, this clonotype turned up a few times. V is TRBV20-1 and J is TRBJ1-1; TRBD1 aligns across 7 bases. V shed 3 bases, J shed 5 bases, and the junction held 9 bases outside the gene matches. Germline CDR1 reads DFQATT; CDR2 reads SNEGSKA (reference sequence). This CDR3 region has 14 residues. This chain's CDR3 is CSARKTGRGTEAFF. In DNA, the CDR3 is TGCAGTGCTAGGAAGACAGGGAGGGGGACTGAAGCTTTCTTT.

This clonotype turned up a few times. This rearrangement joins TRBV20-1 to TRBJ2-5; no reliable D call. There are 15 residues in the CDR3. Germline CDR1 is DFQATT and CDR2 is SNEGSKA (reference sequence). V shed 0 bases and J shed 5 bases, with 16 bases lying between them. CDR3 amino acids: CSARDVAEPGETQYF. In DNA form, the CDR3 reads TGCAGTGCTAGAGACGTCGCGGAACCTGGGGAGACCCAGTACTTC.

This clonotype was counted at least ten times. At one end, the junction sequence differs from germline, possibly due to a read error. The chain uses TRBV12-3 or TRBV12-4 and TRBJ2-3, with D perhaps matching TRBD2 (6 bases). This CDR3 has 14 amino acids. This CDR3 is CASSLSGSTDTQYF. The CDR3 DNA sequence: TGCGCCAGCAGCTTGAGCGGGAGCACAGATACGCAGTATTTT.

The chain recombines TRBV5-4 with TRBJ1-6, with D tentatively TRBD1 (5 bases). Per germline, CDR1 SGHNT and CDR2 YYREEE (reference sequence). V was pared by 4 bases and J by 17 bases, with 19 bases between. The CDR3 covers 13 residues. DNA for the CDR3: TGTGCCAGCAGCCTGGGGACGGAGGGCCGATTCCACTTT. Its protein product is CASSLGTEGRFHF.

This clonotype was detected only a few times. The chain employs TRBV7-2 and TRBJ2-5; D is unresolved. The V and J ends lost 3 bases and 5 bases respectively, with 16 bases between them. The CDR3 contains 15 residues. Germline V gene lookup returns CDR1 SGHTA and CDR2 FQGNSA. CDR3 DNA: TGTGCCAGCAGCTTTACTCCGGGCCCCTCGGAGACCCAGTACTTC. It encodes CASSFTPGPSETQYF.

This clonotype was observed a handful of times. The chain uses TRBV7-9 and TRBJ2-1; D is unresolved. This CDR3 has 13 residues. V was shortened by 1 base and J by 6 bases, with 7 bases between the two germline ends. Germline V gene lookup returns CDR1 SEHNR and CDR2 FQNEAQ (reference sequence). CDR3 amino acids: CASSLVPSNEQFF. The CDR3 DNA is TGTGCCAGCAGCTTAGTCCCGAGCAATGAGCAGTTCTTC.

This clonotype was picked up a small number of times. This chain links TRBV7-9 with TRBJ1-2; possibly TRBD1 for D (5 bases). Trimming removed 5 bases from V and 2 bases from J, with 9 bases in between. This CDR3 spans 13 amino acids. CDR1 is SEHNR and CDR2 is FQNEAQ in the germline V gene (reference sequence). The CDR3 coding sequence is TGTGCCAGCAGCAAGACAGAAAACTATGGCTACACCTTC. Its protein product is CASSKTENYGYTF.

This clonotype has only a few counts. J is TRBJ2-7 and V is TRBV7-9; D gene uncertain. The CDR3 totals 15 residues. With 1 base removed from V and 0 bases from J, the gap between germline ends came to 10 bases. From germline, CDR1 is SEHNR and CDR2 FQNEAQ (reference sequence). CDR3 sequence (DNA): TGTGCCAGCAGCTTAGGTGGCGAAAGCTCCTACGAGCAGTACTTC. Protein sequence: CASSLGGESSYEQYF.

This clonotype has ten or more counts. The CDR3: CASSQVVQSGELFF. CDR3 sequence (DNA): TGCGCCAGCAGCCAAGTTGTCCAGTCCGGGGAGCTGTTTTTT. The chain combines TRBV4-3 with TRBJ2-2; the D is unclear. Trimming left V 1 base short and J 6 bases short, with 9 bases between. Germline values: CDR1 LGHNA, CDR2 YSLEER. The CDR3 is 14 amino acids.

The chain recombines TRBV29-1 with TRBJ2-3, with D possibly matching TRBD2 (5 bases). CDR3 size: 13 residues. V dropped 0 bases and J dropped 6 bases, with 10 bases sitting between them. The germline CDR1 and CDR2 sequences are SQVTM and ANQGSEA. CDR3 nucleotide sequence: TGCAGCGTTGAAGATCTCCGAGGGGATACGCAGTATTTT. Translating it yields CSVEDLRGDTQYF.

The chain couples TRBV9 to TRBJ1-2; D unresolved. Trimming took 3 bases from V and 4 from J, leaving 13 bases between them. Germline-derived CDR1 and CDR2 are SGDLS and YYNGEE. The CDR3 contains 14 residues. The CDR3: CASSGPVHSYGYTF. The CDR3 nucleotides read TGTGCCAGCAGCGGTCCAGTACATTCCTATGGCTACACCTTC.

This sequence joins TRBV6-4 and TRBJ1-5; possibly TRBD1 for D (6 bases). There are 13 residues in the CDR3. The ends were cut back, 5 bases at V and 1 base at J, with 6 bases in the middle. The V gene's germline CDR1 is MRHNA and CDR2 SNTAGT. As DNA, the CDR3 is TGTGCCAGCAGTACAGGGAGCAATCAGCCCCAGCATTTT. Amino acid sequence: CASSTGSNQPQHF.